This is a list of T cell receptor beta chains from one sample in a study of immune evolution from preneoplasia to lung adenocarcinoma. The assay was immunoSEQ multiplex PCR, and TCRdb's table has in-frame clones only and misses some. The sample has roughly 6,000 clones, about 79% seen once. The material sequenced was FFPE minimally invasive lung adenocarcinoma tissue. These receptors came from a person between 60 and 79 years old with lung adenocarcinoma. Both conserved end residues are part of each CDR3. D genes are given only for firm matches. Not all rows give a size; the values are once, few, many and, for expanded clones, a class.

V: TRBV7-2; J: TRBJ2-1; size: -; D: -; CDR3: CASSLAGRQHQFF; DNA: TGTGCCAGCAGCTTAGCCGGTCGTCAGCATCAGTTCTTC
V: TRBV19; J: TRBJ2-7; size: few; D: TRBD2; CDR3: CASRPSGRFEQYF; DNA: TGTGCCAGTAGGCCTAGCGGGAGGTTCGAGCAGTACTTC
V: TRBV11-3; J: TRBJ2-1; size: -; D: -; CDR3: CASSFKHNEQFF; DNA: TGTGCCAGCAGCTTTAAACACAATGAGCAGTTCTTC
V: TRBV19; J: TRBJ1-6; size: few; D: -; CDR3: CASSIAVSPLHF; DNA: TGTGCCAGTAGTATAGCCGTTTCACCCCTCCACTTT
V: TRBV29-1; J: TRBJ2-5; size: -; D: TRBD1; CDR3: CSVDRGNGETQYF; DNA: TGCAGCGTTGACAGGGGGAATGGAGAGACCCAGTACTTC
V: TRBV5-4; J: TRBJ1-3; size: -; D: -; CDR3: CASTRDVGNTIYF; DNA: TGTGCCAGCACCCGGGATGTTGGAAACACCATATATTTT
V: TRBV19; J: TRBJ1-6; size: -; D: -; CDR3: CASSTRQASSPLHF; DNA: TGTGCCAGTAGTACCAGACAGGCCAGTTCACCCCTCCACTTT
V: TRBV27; J: TRBJ1-2; size: -; D: TRBD1; CDR3: CASRSTGPYGYTF; DNA: TGTGCCAGCAGGTCGACAGGGCCTTATGGCTACACCTTC
V: TRBV11-2; J: TRBJ1-6; size: -; D: TRBD1; CDR3: CASSYSGGQGNSPLHF; DNA: TGTGCCAGCAGCTATAGCGGAGGACAGGGAAATTCACCCCTCCACTTT
V: TRBV28; J: TRBJ2-1; size: once; D: -; CDR3: CASSPPRGGVVNEQFF; DNA: TGTGCCAGCAGTCCCCCTCGGGGCGGGGTGGTGAATGAGCAGTTCTTC
V: TRBV6-6; J: TRBJ1-4; size: -; D: TRBD1; CDR3: CASSYSRDRNEKLFF; DNA: TGTGCCAGCAGTTACTCGAGGGACAGGAATGAAAAACTGTTTTTT
V: TRBV5-6; J: TRBJ2-4; size: -; D: TRBD1; CDR3: CASSFAGGIQYF; DNA: TGTGCCAGCAGCTTCGCAGGGGGCATTCAGTACTTC
V: TRBV7-9; J: TRBJ2-1; size: once; D: TRBD2; CDR3: CASSLAISGTHEQFF; DNA: TGTGCCAGCAGCTTAGCGATTAGCGGGACGCATGAGCAGTTCTTC
V: TRBV4-3; J: TRBJ1-5; size: -; D: -; CDR3: CASSQDVDSNQPQHF; DNA: TGCGCCAGCAGCCAAGACGTGGATAGCAATCAGCCCCAGCATTTT
V: TRBV5-1; J: TRBJ2-3; size: -; D: TRBD1; CDR3: CASSWGQVTDTQYF; DNA: TGCGCCAGCAGCTGGGGACAGGTCACAGATACGCAGTATTTT
V: TRBV6-5; J: TRBJ2-5; size: -; D: -; CDR3: CASSYSKYRPETQYF; DNA: TGTGCCAGCAGTTACTCGAAGTATCGTCCCGAGACCCAGTACTTC
V: TRBV11-1; J: TRBJ2-5; size: once; D: TRBD1; CDR3: CASRDGTVQETQYF; DNA: TGTGCCAGCAGGGACGGGACAGTCCAAGAGACCCAGTACTTC
V: TRBV7-8; J: TRBJ2-5; size: once; D: -; CDR3: CASSPWTEKDAETQYF; DNA: TGTGCCAGCAGCCCTTGGACGGAGAAGGACGCGGAGACCCAGTACTTC
V: TRBV30; J: TRBJ2-1; size: -; D: -; CDR3: CAWNRGGNEQFF; DNA: TGTGCCTGGAACAGGGGGGGCAATGAGCAGTTCTTC
V: TRBV27; J: TRBJ2-5; size: -; D: -; CDR3: CAIFVAIRFQETQYF; DNA: TGTGCCATTTTTGTAGCGATAAGATTCCAAGAGACCCAGTACTTC
V: TRBV9; J: TRBJ2-2; size: once; D: TRBD2; CDR3: CASSPRTGGVLTGELFF; DNA: TGTGCCAGCAGCCCCCGAACGGGGGGTGTTCTTACCGGGGAGCTGTTTTTT
V: TRBV7-9; J: TRBJ2-5; size: -; D: -; CDR3: CASSFKDSDVNQETQYF; DNA: TGTGCCAGCAGCTTTAAGGACTCGGACGTGAACCAAGAGACCCAGTACTTC
V: TRBV28; J: TRBJ2-3; size: -; D: TRBD1; CDR3: CASSLFWTGTDTQYF; DNA: TGTGCCAGCAGTTTATTTTGGACAGGGACAGATACGCAGTATTTT
V: TRBV5-3; J: TRBJ2-5; size: -; D: -; CDR3: CARSLQGHPQETQYF; DNA: TGTGCCAGAAGCTTGCAGGGGCACCCTCAAGAGACCCAGTACTTC
V: TRBV30; J: TRBJ1-3; size: -; D: -; CDR3: CAWSTGFSGNTIYF; DNA: TGTGCCTGGAGCACAGGGTTCTCGGGAAACACCATATATTTT
V: TRBV21-1; J: TRBJ1-4; size: -; D: -; CDR3: CASSRGINEKLFF; DNA: TGTGCCAGCAGCAGGGGGATTAATGAAAAACTGTTTTTT
V: TRBV4-1; J: TRBJ1-2; size: -; D: -; CDR3: CASSQETLNYGYTF; DNA: TGCGCCAGCAGCCAAGAGACGCTTAACTATGGCTACACCTTC
V: TRBV7-9; J: TRBJ1-2; size: -; D: -; CDR3: CASSLGVGGYGYTF; DNA: TGTGCCAGCAGCTTAGGGGTTGGGGGCTACGGCTACACCTTC
V: TRBV7-2; J: TRBJ1-2; size: -; D: TRBD1; CDR3: CASSLRDRGRRYGYTF; DNA: TGTGCCAGCAGCTTGAGGGACAGGGGGCGCAGATATGGCTACACCTTC
V: TRBV28; J: TRBJ1-2; size: -; D: TRBD1; CDR3: CATTERDRGGYGYTF; DNA: TGTGCCACTACGGAGCGGGACAGGGGTGGCTATGGCTACACCTTC
V: TRBV18; J: TRBJ2-4; size: -; D: -; CDR3: CASSRDRNIQYF; DNA: TGTGCCAGCTCACGCGACAGGAACATTCAGTACTTC
V: TRBV28; J: TRBJ1-5; size: -; D: -; CDR3: CASHLVTSNQPQHF; DNA: TGTGCCAGCCACCTAGTGACCTCTAATCAGCCCCAGCATTTT
V: TRBV28; J: TRBJ2-7; size: -; D: TRBD2; CDR3: CASRPPGLALYEQYF; DNA: TGTGCCAGCAGACCCCCGGGACTAGCACTCTACGAGCAGTACTTC
V: TRBV18; J: TRBJ2-3; size: -; D: -; CDR3: CASSPPSRAGTDTQYF; DNA: TGTGCCAGCTCACCACCGTCGCGGGCTGGCACAGATACGCAGTATTTT
V: TRBV5-1; J: TRBJ2-5; size: -; D: TRBD2; CDR3: CASGRQGSGVGETQYF; DNA: TGCGCCAGCGGAAGGCAGGGTAGCGGGGTAGGAGAGACCCAGTACTTC
V: TRBV28; J: TRBJ2-7; size: once; D: TRBD1; CDR3: CASSFEGAWDEQYF; DNA: TGTGCCAGCAGTTTTGAGGGGGCCTGGGACGAGCAGTACTTC
V: TRBV18; J: TRBJ2-7; size: -; D: TRBD1; CDR3: CASSRTGTGGYEQYF; DNA: TGTGCCAGCTCACGTACCGGGACAGGGGGTTACGAGCAGTACTTC
V: TRBV30; J: TRBJ1-1; size: -; D: -; CDR3: CAWSFRTVQLLNTEAFF; DNA: TGTGCCTGGAGTTTCCGGACAGTGCAATTATTGAACACTGAAGCTTTCTTT
V: TRBV10-2; J: TRBJ1-5; size: -; D: -; CDR3: CASSESHQPQHF; DNA: TGCGCCAGCAGTGAGTCCCATCAGCCCCAGCATTTT
V: TRBV21-1; J: TRBJ1-3; size: -; D: -; CDR3: CASSNLRGYSGNTIYF; DNA: TGTGCCAGCAGCAATCTTCGGGGATACTCTGGAAACACCATATATTTT
V: TRBV7-2; J: TRBJ1-3; size: -; D: -; CDR3: CASSSYGGSGNTIYF; DNA: TGTGCCAGCAGCTCTTATGGGGGCTCTGGAAACACCATATATTTT
V: TRBV6-1; J: TRBJ1-5; size: once; D: -; CDR3: CASRESQYNQPQHF; DNA: TGTGCCAGCAGAGAGTCTCAGTACAATCAGCCCCAGCATTTT
V: TRBV18; J: TRBJ1-3; size: -; D: TRBD1; CDR3: CASSPPNHRGPGNTIYF; DNA: TGTGCCAGCTCACCACCTAACCACAGGGGGCCTGGAAACACCATATATTTT
V: TRBV6-6; J: TRBJ2-5; size: -; D: -; CDR3: CASTLGETQYF; DNA: TGTGCCAGCACCCTAGGGGAGACCCAGTACTTC
V: TRBV5-1; J: TRBJ2-7; size: -; D: -; CDR3: CASNPAGKLGEQYF; DNA: TGCGCCAGCAACCCTGCAGGGAAACTAGGCGAGCAGTACTTC
V: TRBV29-1; J: TRBJ1-2; size: -; D: -; CDR3: CSVEGAPADYGYTF; DNA: TGCAGCGTTGAGGGGGCACCCGCTGACTATGGCTACACCTTC
V: TRBV28; J: TRBJ2-7; size: -; D: -; CDR3: CATHWARGDPYEQYF; DNA: TGTGCCACTCATTGGGCCAGGGGGGACCCCTACGAGCAGTACTTC
V: TRBV7-2; J: TRBJ1-1; size: -; D: TRBD1; CDR3: CASSASRGRSTEAFF; DNA: TGTGCCAGCAGCGCCTCCAGGGGGCGGTCCACTGAAGCTTTCTTT
V: TRBV4-1; J: TRBJ1-5; size: once; D: -; CDR3: CASSQRAGTQPQHF; DNA: TGCGCCAGCAGCCAGAGGGCAGGGACTCAGCCCCAGCATTTT
V: TRBV11-3; J: TRBJ2-7; size: few; D: -; CDR3: CASSLKDRFLAEQYF; DNA: TGTGCCAGCAGCTTAAAGGACCGTTTTCTCGCCGAGCAGTACTTC
V: TRBV6-1; J: TRBJ1-4; size: -; D: -; CDR3: CASSEVGGTNEKLFF; DNA: TGTGCCAGCAGTGAAGTTGGAGGAACTAATGAAAAACTGTTTTTT
V: TRBV7-2; J: TRBJ1-2; size: -; D: -; CDR3: CASSLERVSGYTF; DNA: TGTGCCAGCAGCTTAGAGAGGGTTAGCGGCTACACCTTC
V: TRBV28; J: TRBJ1-5; size: -; D: -; CDR3: CASSSRTVGGQPQHF; DNA: TGTGCCAGCAGTTCACGGACAGTAGGGGGTCAGCCCCAGCATTTT
V: TRBV2; J: TRBJ2-7; size: -; D: TRBD1; CDR3: CATQDRPAYEQYF; DNA: TGTGCCACCCAGGACAGGCCAGCCTACGAGCAGTACTTC